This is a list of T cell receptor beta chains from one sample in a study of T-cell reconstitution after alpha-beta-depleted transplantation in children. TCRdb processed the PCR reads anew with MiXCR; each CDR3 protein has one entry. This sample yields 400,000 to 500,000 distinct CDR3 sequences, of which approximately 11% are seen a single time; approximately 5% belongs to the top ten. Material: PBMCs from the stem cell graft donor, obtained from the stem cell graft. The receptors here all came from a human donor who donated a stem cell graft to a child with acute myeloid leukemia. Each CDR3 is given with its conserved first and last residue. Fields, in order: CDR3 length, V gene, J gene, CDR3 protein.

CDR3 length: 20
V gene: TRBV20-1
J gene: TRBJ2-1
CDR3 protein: CSARRLEARGWSGSLIEQFF

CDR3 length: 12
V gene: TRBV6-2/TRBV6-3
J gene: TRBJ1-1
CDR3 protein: CAIDRGGTEAFF

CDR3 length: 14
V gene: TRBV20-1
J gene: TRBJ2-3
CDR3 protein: CSVQRESGTDTQYF

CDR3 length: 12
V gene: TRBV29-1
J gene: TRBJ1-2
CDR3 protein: CSVSGQGDGYTF

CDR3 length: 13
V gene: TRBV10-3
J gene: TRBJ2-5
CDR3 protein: CAISGTGDATQYF

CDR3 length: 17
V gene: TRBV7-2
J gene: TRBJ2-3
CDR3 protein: CASSPPGLAGGLDTQYF

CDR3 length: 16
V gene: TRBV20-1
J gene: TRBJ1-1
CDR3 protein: CSAREGMGRGSTEAFF

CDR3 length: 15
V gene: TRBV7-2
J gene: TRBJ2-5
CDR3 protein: CASMRAGGGSWTQYF

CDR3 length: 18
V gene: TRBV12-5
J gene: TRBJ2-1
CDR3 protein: CASGLVPWGRDLSNEQFF

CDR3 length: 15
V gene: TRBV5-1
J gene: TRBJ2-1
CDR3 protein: CASSLGWSDYNEQFF

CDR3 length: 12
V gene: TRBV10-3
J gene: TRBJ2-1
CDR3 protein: CALGLPNNEQFF

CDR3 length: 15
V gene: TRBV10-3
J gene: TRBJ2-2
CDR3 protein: CAISTTGTNTGELFF

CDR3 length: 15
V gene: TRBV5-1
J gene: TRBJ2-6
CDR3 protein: CASSLQATGANVLTF

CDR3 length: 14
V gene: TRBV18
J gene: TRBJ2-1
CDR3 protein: CASSPPNSYNEQFF

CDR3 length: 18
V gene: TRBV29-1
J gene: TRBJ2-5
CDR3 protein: CSVERRGGTDRIQETQYF

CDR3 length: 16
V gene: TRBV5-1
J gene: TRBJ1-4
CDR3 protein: CASSPGQGATNEKLFF

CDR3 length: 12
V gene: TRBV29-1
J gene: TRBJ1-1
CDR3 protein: CSVTLGYTEAFF

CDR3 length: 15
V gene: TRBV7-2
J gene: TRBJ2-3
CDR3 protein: CASSFHGTGTDTQYF

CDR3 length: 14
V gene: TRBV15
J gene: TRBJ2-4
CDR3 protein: CATGEVIAKNIQYF

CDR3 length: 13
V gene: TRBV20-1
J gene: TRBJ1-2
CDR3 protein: CSARGQGGYGYTF

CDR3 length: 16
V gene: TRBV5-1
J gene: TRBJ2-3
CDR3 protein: CASSLDTHLGTDTQYF

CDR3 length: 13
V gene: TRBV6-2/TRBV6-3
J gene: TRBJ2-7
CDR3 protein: CASGRVNPYEQYF

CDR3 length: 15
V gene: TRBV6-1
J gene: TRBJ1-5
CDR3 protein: CASSLGTGVSQPQHF

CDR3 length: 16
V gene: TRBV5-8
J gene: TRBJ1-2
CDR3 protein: CASSFWPGGNYYGYTF

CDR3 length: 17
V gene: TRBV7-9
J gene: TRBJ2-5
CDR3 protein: CASSPPSSTSKQETQYF

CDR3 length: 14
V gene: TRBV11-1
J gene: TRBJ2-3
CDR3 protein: CASARTGEADTQYF

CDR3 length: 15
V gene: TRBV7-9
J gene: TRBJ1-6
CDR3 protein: CASSATGTGNSPLHF

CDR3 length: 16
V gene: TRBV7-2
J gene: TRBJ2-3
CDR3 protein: CASSSLGLTGADTQYF

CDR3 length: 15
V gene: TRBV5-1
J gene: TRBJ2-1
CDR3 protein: CASSLDRDPYNEQFF

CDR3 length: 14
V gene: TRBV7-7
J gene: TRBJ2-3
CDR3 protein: CASSRVAGDDTQYF

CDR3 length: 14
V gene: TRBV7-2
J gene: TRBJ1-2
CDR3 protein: CASSLERDSYGYTF

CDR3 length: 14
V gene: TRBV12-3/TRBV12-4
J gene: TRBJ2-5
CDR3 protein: CASSHGQVRETQYF